This passage covers 9 T cell receptor beta chains from one sample sequenced in a study of persistence of HIV-infected CD4 T cells. An overlapping HIV-1 Gag peptide pool stimulated these cells at 0.95 to 1 ug/peptide/mL. CD4+ T cells upregulating both CD40 ligand and CD69 were sorted as responding cells. This was the immunoSEQ version 4 assay in survey mode. Clones were read by immunoSEQ multiplex PCR, and TCRdb kept only the in-frame ones, dropping some. The sample lists approximately 25,000 clones; approximately 79% were seen once. Their antigens are not known. The source material was CD4+ T cells sorted from PBMCs after roughly 18-hour stimulation, sampled from a patient who received antiretroviral therapy. These receptors were taken from an adult man with HIV who was CMV-seropositive.

The V gene is TRBV4-2, the J gene TRBJ1-5, with D perhaps TRBD1 (6 bases). V gave up 2 bases and J gave up 3 bases, with 14 bases separating them. CDR1 LGHNA and CDR2 YNFKEQ come from the germline V gene. CDR3 size: 16 residues. CDR3 nucleotides: TGTGCCAGCAGCCAAACGGCAGGGGAGTTCAATCAGCCCCAGCATTTT. Translating it yields CASSQTAGEFNQPQHF.

This clone has only a few counts. This chain joins TRBV3-1 (or the pseudogene TRBV3-2) and TRBJ2-7, with 11 positions matching TRBD1. J was trimmed by 7 bases and V by 4 bases; bases with no gene match: 6. CDR1 and CDR2 (germline): LGHDT, YNNKEL (reference sequence). The CDR3 consists of 14 residues. The CDR3 sequence is CASSLGTGGREQYF. CDR3 sequence (DNA): TGTGCCAGCAGCCTCGGGACAGGGGGGAGGGAGCAGTACTTC.

This clone has a handful of counts. The chain joins TRBV6-5 to TRBJ2-2; no definite D call. The V end lost 5 bases, the J end lost 1 base, and 8 bases lay between the germline ends. The CDR3 runs to 14 residues. Germline V gives CDR1 MNHEY, CDR2 SVGAGI. CDR3 amino acids: CASSTHWNTGELFF. In DNA form, the CDR3 reads TGTGCCAGCAGTACCCACTGGAACACCGGGGAGCTGTTTTTT.

The chain is built from TRBV28 and TRBJ2-2; D is perhaps TRBD2 (5 bases). The CDR3 length is 13 residues. Germline CDR1 and CDR2: MDHEN and SYDVKM. Trimming took off 8 bases at V and 1 base at J, with 8 bases between the two ends. The CDR3 coding sequence is TGTGCCAGCGGAGGCCGGAACACCGGGGAGCTGTTTTTT. This gives the protein CASGGRNTGELFF.

The chain is built from TRBV10-2 and TRBJ1-1; 10 nucleotides agree with TRBD1. CDR1 is WSHSY, CDR2 SAAADI, per germline. V trimming: 10 bases; J trimming: 3 bases; junction bases outside the gene matches: 5. The CDR3 totals 13 residues. The DNA for the CDR3 is TGCGCCACCTCCGGACAGGGGGACACTGAAGCTTTCTTT. Its protein is CATSGQGDTEAFF.

CDR3 nucleotide sequence: TGTGCCAGCAGTTCCCCGGAGCGGGGGGCCAGCAATGAGCAGTTCTTC. It translates to CASSSPERGASNEQFF. The J gene is TRBJ2-1, the V gene TRBV6-6; TRBD2 aligns across 9 bases. CDR3 length: 16 amino acids. Germline V gene sequence: CDR1 MNHNY, CDR2 SVGAGI (reference sequence). V lost 4 bases and J lost 6; bases outside the gene matches: 10.

The CDR3: CASSILGGGYTF. CDR3 coding DNA: TGTGCCAGTAGTATTTTAGGTGGAGGCTACACCTTC. The rearrangement uses TRBV19 and TRBJ1-2; no firm D call. From germline, CDR1 is LNHDA and CDR2 SQIVND (reference sequence). This CDR3 region has 12 residues. The V and J ends lost 3 bases and 8 bases respectively, with 10 bases between them.

The genes are TRBV10-3 and TRBJ2-7; D possibly corresponds to TRBD2 (6 bases). The V end lost 2 bases, the J end lost 0 bases, and 14 bases lay between the germline ends. Germline CDR1 ENHRY, CDR2 SYGVKD. This CDR3 contains 16 residues. The chain's CDR3 is CAISERTRGNSYEQYF. CDR3 nucleotide sequence: TGTGCCATCAGTGAGAGAACTCGGGGGAACTCCTACGAGCAGTACTTC.

V gene TRBV6-4 combines with J gene TRBJ2-3, with D perhaps matching TRBD1 (5 bases). V was pared by 9 bases and J by 0 bases, with 10 bases between. The CDR3 is 13 amino acids. Germline CDR1 MRHNA, CDR2 SNTAGT. The CDR3 spells CARKGASTDTQYF. In DNA, the CDR3 is TGTGCCAGAAAAGGGGCTAGCACAGATACGCAGTATTTT.